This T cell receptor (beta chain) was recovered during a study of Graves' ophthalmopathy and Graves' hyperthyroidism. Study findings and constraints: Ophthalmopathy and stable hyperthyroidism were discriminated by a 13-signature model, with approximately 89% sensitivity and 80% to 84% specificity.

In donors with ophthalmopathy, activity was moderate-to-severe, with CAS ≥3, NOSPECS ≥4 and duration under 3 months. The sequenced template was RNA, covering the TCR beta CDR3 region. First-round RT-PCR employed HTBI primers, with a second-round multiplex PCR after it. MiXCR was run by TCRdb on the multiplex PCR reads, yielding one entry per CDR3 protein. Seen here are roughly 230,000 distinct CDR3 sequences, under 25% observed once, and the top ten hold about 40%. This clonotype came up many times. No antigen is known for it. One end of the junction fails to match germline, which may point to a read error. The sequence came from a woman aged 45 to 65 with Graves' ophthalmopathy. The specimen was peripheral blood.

The CDR3 protein is CASSSGSGRTVAGELVF. DNA of the CDR3: TGTGCCAGCAGCTCGGGTAGCGGGAGGACAGTAGCCGGGGAGCTGGTTTTT. The chain links TRBV7-8 to TRBJ2-2; TRBD2 matches 10 bases. CDR1 and CDR2 from the germline V gene are SGHVS and FQNEAQ. The CDR3 is 17 amino acids.